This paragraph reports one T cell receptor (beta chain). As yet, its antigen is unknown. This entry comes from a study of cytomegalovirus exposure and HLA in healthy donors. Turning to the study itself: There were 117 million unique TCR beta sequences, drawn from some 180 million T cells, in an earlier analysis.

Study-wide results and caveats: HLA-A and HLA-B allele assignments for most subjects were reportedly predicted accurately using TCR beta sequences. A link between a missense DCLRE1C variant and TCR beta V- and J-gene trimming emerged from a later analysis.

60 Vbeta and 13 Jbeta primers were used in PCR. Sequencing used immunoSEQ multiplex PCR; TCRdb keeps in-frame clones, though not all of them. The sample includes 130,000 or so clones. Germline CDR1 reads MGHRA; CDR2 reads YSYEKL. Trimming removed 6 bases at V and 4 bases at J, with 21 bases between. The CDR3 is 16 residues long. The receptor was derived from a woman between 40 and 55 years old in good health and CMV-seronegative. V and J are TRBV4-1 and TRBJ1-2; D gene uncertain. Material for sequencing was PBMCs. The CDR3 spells CASRPTYAVRAYGYTF. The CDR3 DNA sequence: TGCGCCAGCAGACCGACGTACGCGGTCCGAGCCTATGGCTACACCTTC.